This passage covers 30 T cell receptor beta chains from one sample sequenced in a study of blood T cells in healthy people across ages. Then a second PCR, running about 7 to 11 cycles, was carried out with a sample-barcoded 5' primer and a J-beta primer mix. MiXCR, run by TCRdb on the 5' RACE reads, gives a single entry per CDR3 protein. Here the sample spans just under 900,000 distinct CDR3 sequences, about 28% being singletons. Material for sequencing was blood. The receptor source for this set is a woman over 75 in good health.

In DNA form, the CDR3 reads TGTGCCAGCAGCCAAGATGGAGTCCGGACAGAAGCTTTCTTT. Amino acids: CASSQDGVRTEAFF. This chain links TRBV14 with TRBJ1-1, with D possibly being TRBD1 (5 bases). Germline V lookup: CDR1 SGHDN, CDR2 FVKESK. CDR3 size: 14 residues. The V end was cut by 0 bases, the J end by 8 bases, with 13 bases between.

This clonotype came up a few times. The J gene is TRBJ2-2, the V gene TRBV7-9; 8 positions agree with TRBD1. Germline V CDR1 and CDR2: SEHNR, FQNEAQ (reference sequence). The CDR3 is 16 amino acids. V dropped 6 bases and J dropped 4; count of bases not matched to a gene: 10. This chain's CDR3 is CASRLPAGGVTGELFF. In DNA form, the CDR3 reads TGTGCCAGCAGACTCCCCGCAGGGGGCGTCACCGGGGAGCTGTTTTTT.

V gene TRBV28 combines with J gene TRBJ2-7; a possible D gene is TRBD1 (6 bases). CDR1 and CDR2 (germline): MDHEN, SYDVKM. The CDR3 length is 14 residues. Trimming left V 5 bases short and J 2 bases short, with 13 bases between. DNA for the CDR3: TGTGCCAGCAGTGCGACGGGACAAACCTACGAGCAGTACTTC. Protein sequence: CASSATGQTYEQYF.

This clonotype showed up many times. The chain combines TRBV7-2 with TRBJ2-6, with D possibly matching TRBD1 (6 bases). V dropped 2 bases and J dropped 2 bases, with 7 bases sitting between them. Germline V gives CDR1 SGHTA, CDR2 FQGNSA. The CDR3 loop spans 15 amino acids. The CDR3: CASSLNRAGANVLTF. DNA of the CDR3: TGTGCCAGCAGCTTAAACAGGGCTGGGGCCAACGTCCTGACTTTC.

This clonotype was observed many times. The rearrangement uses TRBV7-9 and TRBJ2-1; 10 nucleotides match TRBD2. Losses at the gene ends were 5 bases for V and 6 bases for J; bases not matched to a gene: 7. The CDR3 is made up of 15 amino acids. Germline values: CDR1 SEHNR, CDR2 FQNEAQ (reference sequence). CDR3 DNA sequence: TGTGCCAGCAGCCTCGCAGGGACTAGCGTCAATGAGCAGTTCTTC. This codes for CASSLAGTSVNEQFF. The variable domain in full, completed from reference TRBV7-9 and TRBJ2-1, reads DTGVSQNPRHKITKRGQNVTFRCDPISEHNRLYWYRQTLGQGPEFLTYFQNEAQLEKSRLLSDRFSAERPKGSFSTLEIQRTEQGDSAMYLCASSLAGTSVNEQFFGPGTRLTVL.

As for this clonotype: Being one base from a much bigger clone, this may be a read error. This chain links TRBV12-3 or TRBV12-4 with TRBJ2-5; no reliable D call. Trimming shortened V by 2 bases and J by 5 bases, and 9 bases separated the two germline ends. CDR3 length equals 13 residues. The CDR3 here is CASSLPGWETQYF. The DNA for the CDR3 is TGTGCCAGCAGTTTACCGGGCTGGGAGACCCAGTACTTC.

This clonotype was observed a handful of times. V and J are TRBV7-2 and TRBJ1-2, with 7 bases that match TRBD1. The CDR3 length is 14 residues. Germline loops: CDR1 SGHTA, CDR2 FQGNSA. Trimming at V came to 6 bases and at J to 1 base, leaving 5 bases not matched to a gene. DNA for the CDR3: TGTGCCAGCAGGCCTACAGGGGTTAACTATGGCTACACCTTC. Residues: CASRPTGVNYGYTF.

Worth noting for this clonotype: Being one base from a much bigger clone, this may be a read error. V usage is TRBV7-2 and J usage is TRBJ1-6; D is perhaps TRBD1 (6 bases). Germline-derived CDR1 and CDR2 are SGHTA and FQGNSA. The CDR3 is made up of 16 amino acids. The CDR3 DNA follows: TGTGCCAGCAGCTTAACAGGGACGTCCTATAGTTCACCCCTCCACTTT. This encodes CASSLTGTSYSSPLHF.

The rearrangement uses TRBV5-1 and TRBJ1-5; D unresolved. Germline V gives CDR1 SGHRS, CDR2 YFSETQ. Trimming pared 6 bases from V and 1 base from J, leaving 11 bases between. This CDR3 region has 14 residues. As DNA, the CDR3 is TGCGCCAGCACCGTGGACGGCAGCAATCAGCCCCAGCATTTT. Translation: CASTVDGSNQPQHF.

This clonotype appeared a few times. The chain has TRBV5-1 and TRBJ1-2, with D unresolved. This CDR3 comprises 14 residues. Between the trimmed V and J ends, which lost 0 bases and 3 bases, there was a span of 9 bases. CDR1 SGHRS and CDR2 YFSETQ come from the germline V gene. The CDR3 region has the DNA TGCGCCAGCAGCTTGGACAGCCTCTACTATGGCTACACCTTC. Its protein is CASSLDSLYYGYTF.

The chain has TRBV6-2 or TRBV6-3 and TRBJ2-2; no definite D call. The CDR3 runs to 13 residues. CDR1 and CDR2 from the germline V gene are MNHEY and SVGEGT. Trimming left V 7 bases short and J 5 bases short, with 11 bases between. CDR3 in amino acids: CASNPGRTGELFF. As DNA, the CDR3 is TGTGCCAGCAACCCCGGGCGGACCGGGGAGCTGTTTTTT.

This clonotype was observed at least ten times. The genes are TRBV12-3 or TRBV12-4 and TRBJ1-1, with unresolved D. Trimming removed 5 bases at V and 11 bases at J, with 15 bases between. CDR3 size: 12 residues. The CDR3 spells CASSPRPTPAFF. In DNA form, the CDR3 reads TGTGCCAGCAGTCCCAGACCCACTCCGGCTTTCTTT.

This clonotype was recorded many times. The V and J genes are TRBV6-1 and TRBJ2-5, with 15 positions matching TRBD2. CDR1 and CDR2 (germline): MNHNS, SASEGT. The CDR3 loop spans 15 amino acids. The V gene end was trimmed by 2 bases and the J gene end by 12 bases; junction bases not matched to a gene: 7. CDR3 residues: CASSEPGTSGGKKYF. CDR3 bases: TGTGCCAGCAGTGAACCCGGGACTAGCGGGGGGAAGAAGTACTTC.

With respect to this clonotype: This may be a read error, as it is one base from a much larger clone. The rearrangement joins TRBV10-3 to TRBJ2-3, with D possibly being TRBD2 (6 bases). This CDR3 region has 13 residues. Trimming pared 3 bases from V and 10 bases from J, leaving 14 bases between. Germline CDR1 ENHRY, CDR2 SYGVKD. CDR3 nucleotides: TGTGCCATCAGTGAAGTGGGGGGACCCGCGCAGTATTTT. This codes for CAISEVGGPAQYF.

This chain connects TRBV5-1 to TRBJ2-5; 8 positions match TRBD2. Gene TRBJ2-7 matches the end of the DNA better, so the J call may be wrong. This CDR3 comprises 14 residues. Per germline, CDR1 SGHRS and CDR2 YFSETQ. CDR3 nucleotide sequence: TGCGCCAGCAGCAGGGCGGGGGGCTTGGACGAGCAGTACTTC. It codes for CASSRAGGLDEQYF.

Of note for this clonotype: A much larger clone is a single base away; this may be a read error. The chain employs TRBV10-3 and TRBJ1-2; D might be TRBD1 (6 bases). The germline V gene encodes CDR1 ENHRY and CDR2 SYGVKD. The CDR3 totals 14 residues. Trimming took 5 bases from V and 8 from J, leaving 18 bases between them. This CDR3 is CAISPGHEAIGYTF. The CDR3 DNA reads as TGTGCCATCAGTCCGGGACACGAGGCGATCGGCTACACCTTC.

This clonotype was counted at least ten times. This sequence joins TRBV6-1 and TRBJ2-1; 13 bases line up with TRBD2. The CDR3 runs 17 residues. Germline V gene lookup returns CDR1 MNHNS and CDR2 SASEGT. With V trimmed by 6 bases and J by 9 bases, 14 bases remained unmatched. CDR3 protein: CASRSTSTSGGQGEQFF. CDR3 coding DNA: TGTGCCAGCAGGAGTACCTCGACTAGCGGGGGGCAGGGTGAGCAGTTCTTC.

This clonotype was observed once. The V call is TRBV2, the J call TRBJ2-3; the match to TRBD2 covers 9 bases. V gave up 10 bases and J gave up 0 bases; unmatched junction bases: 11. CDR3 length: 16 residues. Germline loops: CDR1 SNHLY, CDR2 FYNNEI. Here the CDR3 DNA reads TGTGCCAACCGAAGGCGGGAGGGCCCTAGCACAGATACGCAGTATTTT. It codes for CANRRREGPSTDTQYF.

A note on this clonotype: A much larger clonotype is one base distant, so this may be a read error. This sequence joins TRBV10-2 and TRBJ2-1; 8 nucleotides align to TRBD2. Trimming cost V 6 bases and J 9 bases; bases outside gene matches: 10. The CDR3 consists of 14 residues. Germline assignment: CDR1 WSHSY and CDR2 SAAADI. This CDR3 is CASSIGGACGEQFF. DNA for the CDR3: TGCGCCAGCAGCATCGGGGGGGCGTGCGGTGAGCAGTTCTTC.

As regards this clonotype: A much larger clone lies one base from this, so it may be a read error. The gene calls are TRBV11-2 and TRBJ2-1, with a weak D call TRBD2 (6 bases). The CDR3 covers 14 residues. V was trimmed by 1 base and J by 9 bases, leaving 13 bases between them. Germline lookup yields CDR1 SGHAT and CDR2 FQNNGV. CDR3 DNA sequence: TGTGCCAGCAGCTTAGGCGGGGCGTGCGGTGAGCAGTTCTTC. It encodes CASSLGGACGEQFF. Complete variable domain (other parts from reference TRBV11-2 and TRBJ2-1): EAGVAQSPRYKIIEKRQSVAFWCNPISGHATLYWYQQILGQGPKLLIQFQNNGVVDDSQLPKDRFSAERLKGVDSTLKIQPAKLEDSAVYLCASSLGGACGEQFFGPGTRLTVL.

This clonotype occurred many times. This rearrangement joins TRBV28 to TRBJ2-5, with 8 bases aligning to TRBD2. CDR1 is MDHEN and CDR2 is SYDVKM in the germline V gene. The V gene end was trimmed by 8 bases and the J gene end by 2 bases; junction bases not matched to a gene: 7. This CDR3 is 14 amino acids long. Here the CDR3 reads CASPRGAVQETQYF. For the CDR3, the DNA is TGTGCCAGCCCGCGGGGGGCCGTACAAGAGACCCAGTACTTC.

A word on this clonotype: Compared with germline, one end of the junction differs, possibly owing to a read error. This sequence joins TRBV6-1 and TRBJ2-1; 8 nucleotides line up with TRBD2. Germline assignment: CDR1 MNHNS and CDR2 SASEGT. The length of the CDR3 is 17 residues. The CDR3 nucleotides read TGTGCCTGCAGCCCTAGTGACGGGGGGGCTTCCTACAATGAGCAGTTCTTC. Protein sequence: CACSPSDGGASYNEQFF.

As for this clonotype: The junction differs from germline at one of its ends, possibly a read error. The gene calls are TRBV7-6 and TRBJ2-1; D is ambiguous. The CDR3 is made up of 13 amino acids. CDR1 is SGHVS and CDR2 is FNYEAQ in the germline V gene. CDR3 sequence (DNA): TGTGCCAGCAGCTTAGGCTCCTTCAATGAGCAGTTCTTC. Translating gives CASSLGSFNEQFF.

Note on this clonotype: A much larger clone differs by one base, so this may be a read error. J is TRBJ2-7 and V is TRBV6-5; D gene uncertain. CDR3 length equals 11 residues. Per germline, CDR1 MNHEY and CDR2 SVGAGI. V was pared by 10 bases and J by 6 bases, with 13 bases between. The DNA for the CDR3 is TGTGCCAACAGCCGCGAGTCCGAGCAGTACTTC. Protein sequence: CANSRESEQYF.

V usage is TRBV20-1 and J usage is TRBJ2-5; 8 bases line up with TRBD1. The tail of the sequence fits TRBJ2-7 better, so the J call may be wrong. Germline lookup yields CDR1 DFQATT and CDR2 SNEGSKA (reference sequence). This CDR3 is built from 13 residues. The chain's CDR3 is CSASEGTGGEQYF. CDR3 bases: TGCAGTGCTAGTGAGGGAACAGGGGGCGAGCAGTACTTC.

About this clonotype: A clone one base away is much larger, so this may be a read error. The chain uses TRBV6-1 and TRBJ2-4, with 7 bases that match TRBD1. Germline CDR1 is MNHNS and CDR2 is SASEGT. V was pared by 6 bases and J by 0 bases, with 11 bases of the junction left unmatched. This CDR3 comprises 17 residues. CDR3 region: CASRSGQTRPAKNIQYF. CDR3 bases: TGTGCCAGCAGATCGGGACAGACTCGGCCAGCCAAAAACATTCAGTACTTC.

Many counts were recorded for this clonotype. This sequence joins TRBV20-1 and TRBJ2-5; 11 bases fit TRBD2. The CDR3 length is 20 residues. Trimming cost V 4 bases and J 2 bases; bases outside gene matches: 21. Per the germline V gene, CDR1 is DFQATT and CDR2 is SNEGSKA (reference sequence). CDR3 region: CSAMVLAGGPGVAPQETQYF. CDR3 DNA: TGCAGTGCTATGGTGCTAGCGGGGGGCCCCGGAGTGGCACCGCAAGAGACCCAGTACTTC.

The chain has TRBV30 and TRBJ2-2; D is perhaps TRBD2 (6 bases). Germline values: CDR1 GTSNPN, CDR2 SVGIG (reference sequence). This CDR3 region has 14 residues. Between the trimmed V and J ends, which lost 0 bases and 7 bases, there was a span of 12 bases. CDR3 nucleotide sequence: TGTGCCTGGAGTGTACGTCTAGCGCTCGGGGAGCTGTTTTTT. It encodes CAWSVRLALGELFF.

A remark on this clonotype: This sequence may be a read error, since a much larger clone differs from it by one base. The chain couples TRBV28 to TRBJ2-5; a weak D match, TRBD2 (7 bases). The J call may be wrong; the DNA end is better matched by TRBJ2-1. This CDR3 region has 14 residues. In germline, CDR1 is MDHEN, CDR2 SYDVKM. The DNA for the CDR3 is TGTGCCAGCAGATCCCCGGGGGGCGGGGAGACCCAGTTCTTC. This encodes CASRSPGGGETQFF.

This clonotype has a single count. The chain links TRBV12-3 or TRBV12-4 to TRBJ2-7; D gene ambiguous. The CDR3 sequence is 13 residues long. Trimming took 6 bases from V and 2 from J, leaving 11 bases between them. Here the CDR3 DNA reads TGTGCCAGCAGGCCCACAGCTGCCTACGAGCAGTACTTC. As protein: CASRPTAAYEQYF.